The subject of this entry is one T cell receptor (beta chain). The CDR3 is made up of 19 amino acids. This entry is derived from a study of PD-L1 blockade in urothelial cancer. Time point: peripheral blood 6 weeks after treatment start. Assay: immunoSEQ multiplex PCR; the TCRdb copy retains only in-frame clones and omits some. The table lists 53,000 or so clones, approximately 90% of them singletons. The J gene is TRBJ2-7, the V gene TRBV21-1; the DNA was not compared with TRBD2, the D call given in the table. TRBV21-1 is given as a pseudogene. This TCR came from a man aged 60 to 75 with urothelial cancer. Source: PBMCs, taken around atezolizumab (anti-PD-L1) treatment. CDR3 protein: CASSNPPGRVGLAVHEQYF. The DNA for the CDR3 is TGTGCCAGCAGCAATCCGCCCGGAAGAGTGGGACTAGCGGTCCACGAGCAGTACTTC.